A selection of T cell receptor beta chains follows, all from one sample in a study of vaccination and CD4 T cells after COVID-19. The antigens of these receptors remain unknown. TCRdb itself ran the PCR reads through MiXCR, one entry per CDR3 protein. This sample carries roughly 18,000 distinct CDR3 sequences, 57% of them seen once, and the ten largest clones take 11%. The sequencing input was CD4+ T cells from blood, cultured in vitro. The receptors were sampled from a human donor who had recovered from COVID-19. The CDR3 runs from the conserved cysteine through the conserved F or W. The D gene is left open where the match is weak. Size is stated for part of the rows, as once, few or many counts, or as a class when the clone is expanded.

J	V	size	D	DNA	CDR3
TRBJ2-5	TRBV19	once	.	TGTGCCAGTAGTATTCAGGCAGAAGAGACCCAGTACTTC	CASSIQAEETQYF
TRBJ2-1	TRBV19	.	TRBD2	TGTGCCAGTAGTACTCTTACCGGGACTAGCGGGAGTGATGAGCAGTTCTTC	CASSTLTGTSGSDEQFF
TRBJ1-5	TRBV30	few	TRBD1	TGTGCCTGGAGAGGACAGGGTGATCAGCCCCAGCATTTT	CAWRGQGDQPQHF
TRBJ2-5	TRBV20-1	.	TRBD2	TGCAGTGTGGGGGGAGGGGAGACCCAGTACTTC	CSVGGGETQYF
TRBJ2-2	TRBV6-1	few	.	TGTGCCACCTCAACGGGCAGGAACACCGGGGAGCTGTTTTTT	CATSTGRNTGELFF
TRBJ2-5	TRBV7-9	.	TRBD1	TGTGCCAGCAGCTTACTGGGACAGGTCAATGGAGAGACCCAGTACTTC	CASSLLGQVNGETQYF
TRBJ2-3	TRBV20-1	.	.	TGCAGTGCTAGAGATGCCAAGACTAGTTTCTATACGCAGTATTTT	CSARDAKTSFYTQYF
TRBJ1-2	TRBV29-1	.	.	TGCAGCGTTGAGAAGGGGGATGGCTATGGCTACACCTTC	CSVEKGDGYGYTF
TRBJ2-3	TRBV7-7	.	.	TGTGCTAGCAGCCCACTAAGGAACAGGGAGACAGATACGCAGTATTTT	CASSPLRNRETDTQYF
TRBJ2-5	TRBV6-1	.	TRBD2	TGTGCCAGCAATCCTAGCGGGAGAGAGACCCAGTACTTC	CASNPSGRETQYF
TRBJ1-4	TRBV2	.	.	TGTGCCAGCAGTGACAGTAGGGCTAATGAAAAACTGTTTTTT	CASSDSRANEKLFF
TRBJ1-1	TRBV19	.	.	TGTGCCAGTAGCTTGGGGTCCCGGGCTTTCTTT	CASSLGSRAFF
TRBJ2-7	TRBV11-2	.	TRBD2	TGTGCCAGCAGCTGGGAGGGGTCCGCCTACGAGCAGTACTTC	CASSWEGSAYEQYF
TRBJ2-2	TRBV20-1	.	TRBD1	TGCAGTGCTCCTGGACAGGGCAGCACCGGGGAGCTGTTTTTT	CSAPGQGSTGELFF
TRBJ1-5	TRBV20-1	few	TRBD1	TGCAGTGCTAAACCCAGGGGGCCGACGGGCACCCAGCATTTT	CSAKPRGPTGTQHF
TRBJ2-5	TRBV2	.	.	TGTGCCAGCAGTGCAGAGGTACGTCGGGAGACCCAGTACTTC	CASSAEVRRETQYF
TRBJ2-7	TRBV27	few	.	TGTGCCAGCAGGGGCGGGGCCGCTTATGAGCAGTACTTC	CASRGGAAYEQYF
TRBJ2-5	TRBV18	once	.	TGTGCCAGCACAAAAGGGGTAGAGACCCAGTACTTC	CASTKGVETQYF
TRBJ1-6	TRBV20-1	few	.	TGCAGTGCCCCGTCTGAGGGTACTTCACCCCTCCACTTT	CSAPSEGTSPLHF
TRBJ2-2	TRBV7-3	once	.	TGTGCCAGCAGTTCGATGCCAGTCCGGGTCCCCGGGGAGCTGTTTTTT	CASSSMPVRVPGELFF
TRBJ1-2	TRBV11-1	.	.	TGTGCCAGCACCACTAGGCAGGGAGATGGCTACACCTTC	CASTTRQGDGYTF
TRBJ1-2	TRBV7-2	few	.	TGTGCCAGCAGCTTAGCTGGGGGGTCAGCTAACTATGGCTACACCTTC	CASSLAGGSANYGYTF
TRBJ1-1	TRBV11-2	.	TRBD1	TGTGCCAGCAGTCGATTTCAGGGGGCGGATACTGAAGCTTTCTTT	CASSRFQGADTEAFF
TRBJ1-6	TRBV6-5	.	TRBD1	TGTGCCAGCAGTTACGCCGGACAGGCCTATAATTCACCCCTCCACTTT	CASSYAGQAYNSPLHF
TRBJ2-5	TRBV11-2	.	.	TGTGCCAGCAGCTCACCCGCTGTAGGGGAGGAGACCCAGTACTTC	CASSSPAVGEETQYF
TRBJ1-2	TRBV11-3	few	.	TGTGCCAGCAGCTTAGATTTTGGGGGGCGCGGTTATGGCTACACCTTC	CASSLDFGGRGYGYTF
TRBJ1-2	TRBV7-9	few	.	TGTGCCAGCAGCTTAGGGGGGGCAACTCTCCGCTACACCTTC	CASSLGGATLRYTF
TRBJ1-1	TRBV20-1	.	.	TGCAGTGCTAGAGACCCGACCTGGGGGGTGAACACTGAAGCTTTCTTT	CSARDPTWGVNTEAFF
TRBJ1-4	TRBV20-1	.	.	TGCAGTGCTACCTCCTATGAAAAACTGTTTTTT	CSATSYEKLFF
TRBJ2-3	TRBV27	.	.	TGTGCCAGCAGTTATGGGCCGGAGGGGCCCAAACTCACAGATACGCAGTATTTT	CASSYGPEGPKLTDTQYF
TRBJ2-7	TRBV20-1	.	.	TGCAGTGCTATGGAGGGAACCCAAACCTACGAGCAGTACTTC	CSAMEGTQTYEQYF
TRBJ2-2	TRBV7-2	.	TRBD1	TGTGCCAGCAGTTCAGGGGGCTACGGGGAGCTGTTTTTT	CASSSGGYGELFF
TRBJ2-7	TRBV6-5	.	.	TGTGCCAGCAGTTCTCTTTCGAGACCCCCCTACGAGCAGTACTTC	CASSSLSRPPYEQYF
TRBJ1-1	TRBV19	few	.	TGTGCCAGTAGTAAACTGTTAGGCCTCAACACTGAAGCTTTCTTT	CASSKLLGLNTEAFF
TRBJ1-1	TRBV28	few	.	TGTGCCAGCAGTTTATTGCGGGGGCGAGCTTTCTTT	CASSLLRGRAFF
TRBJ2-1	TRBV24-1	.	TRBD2	TGTGCCACCAGTCAAACTAGCGGGAGTTTTATATACAATGAGCAGTTCTTC	CATSQTSGSFIYNEQFF
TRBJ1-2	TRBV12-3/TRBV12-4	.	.	TGTGCCAGCAGTACTTACAGGGTAATGGGCTACACCTTC	CASSTYRVMGYTF
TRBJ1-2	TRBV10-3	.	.	TGTGCCATCAAAGCCGCAGGGACCTATGGCTACACCTTC	CAIKAAGTYGYTF
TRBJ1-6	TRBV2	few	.	TGTGCCAGCAGTCTGAACGCAGGGGTGAATTCACCCCTCCACTTT	CASSLNAGVNSPLHF
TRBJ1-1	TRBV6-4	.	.	TGTGCCAGCAAAGGGTGGGGGCAGGGTGCCCCAGGCACTGAAGCTTTCTTT	CASKGWGQGAPGTEAFF
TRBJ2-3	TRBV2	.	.	TGTGCCAGCAATCAGGGAGGAACAGATACGCAGTATTTT	CASNQGGTDTQYF
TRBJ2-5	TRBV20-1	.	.	TGCAGTGCTAGAGTACTGGCCGGGGCCCAGTACTTC	CSARVLAGAQYF
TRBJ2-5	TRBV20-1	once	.	TGCAGTGCTAGTGAACGGGGAGAGACCCAGTACTTC	CSASERGETQYF
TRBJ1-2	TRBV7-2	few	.	TGTGCCAGCAGCTTGACAGTTACCTATGGCTACACCTTT	CASSLTVTYGYTF
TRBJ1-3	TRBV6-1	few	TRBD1	TGTGCCAGCAGTATTACAGGGGGTGGAAACACCATATATTTT	CASSITGGGNTIYF
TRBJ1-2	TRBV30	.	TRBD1	TGTGCCTGGAGTCCGGCGACAGGGAGGTTTGGTGGCTACACCTTC	CAWSPATGRFGGYTF
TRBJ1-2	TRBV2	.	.	TGTGCCAGCAGCCTAAGAGGGGATGGCTACACCTTC	CASSLRGDGYTF
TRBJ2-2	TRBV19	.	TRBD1	TGTGCCAGTAGAGGAGGGACAGGGTGGAACACCGGGGAGCTGTTTTTT	CASRGGTGWNTGELFF
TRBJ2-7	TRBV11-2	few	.	TGTGCCAGCAGCTTAGTCGGCGGGACGACCCCCTACGAGCAGTACTTC	CASSLVGGTTPYEQYF
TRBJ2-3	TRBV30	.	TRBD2	TGTGCCTGGAGTGGACTAGCGGGAAGCACAGATACGCAGTATTTT	CAWSGLAGSTDTQYF
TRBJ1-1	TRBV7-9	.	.	TGTGCCAGCAGCTTCCAGGAGAACACTGAAGCTTTCTTT	CASSFQENTEAFF
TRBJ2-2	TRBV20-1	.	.	TGCAGTGCTCCTGAGCAGGGAGGCACCGGGGAGCTGTTTTTT	CSAPEQGGTGELFF
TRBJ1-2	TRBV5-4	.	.	TGTGCCAGCAGCTTTGTTTTGGAGGGCTACACCTTC	CASSFVLEGYTF
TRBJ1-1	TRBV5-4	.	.	TGTGCCAGCAGCTTGGCCGGTGGAAAGAACACTGAAGCTTTCTTT	CASSLAGGKNTEAFF
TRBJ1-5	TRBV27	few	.	TGTGCCAGCCGCCGGCGCCTTGTTGAAGATCAGCCCCAGCATTTT	CASRRRLVEDQPQHF